This passage covers 30 T cell receptor beta chains from one sample sequenced in a study of human T cells and chemical hapten exposure. One entry per CDR3 protein results from TCRdb running MiXCR on the RACE reads. The sample contains fewer than 85,000 distinct CDR3 sequences, approximately 10% of which appear only once. As to time point: patch test 2, 6 weeks after DPC sensitization. This sample's treatment: therapeutic diphenylcyclopropenone sensitization with weekly scalp DPC. The sequenced sample was whole blood, obtained in connection with sensitization to the hapten diphenylcyclopropenone (DPC). The receptors were gathered from a woman younger than 45 with alopecia areata. Some clones in this sample may be carry-over from other donors' samples.

The chain recombines TRBV27 with TRBJ1-5; 7 bases map to TRBD1. Germline V gene sequence: CDR1 MNHEY, CDR2 SMNVEV (reference sequence). This CDR3 has 14 amino acids. With V trimmed by 6 bases and J by 4 bases, 6 bases remained unmatched. The CDR3 DNA reads as TGTGCCAGCAGCCGGGACAGCCCTAATCAGCCCCAGCATTTT. The encoded protein is CASSRDSPNQPQHF.

This clonotype was detected only a few times. The chain couples TRBV6-2 or TRBV6-3 to TRBJ2-2; 7 bases agree with TRBD1. The V gene end was trimmed by 4 bases and the J gene end by 1 base; junction bases not matched to a gene: 6. There are 16 residues in the CDR3. Germline V CDR1 and CDR2: MNHEY, SVGEGT. This CDR3 reads CASSLQGHMNTGELFF. CDR3 sequence (DNA): TGTGCCAGCAGTTTACAGGGGCACATGAACACCGGGGAGCTGTTTTTT.

The chain employs TRBV7-2 and TRBJ1-2; TRBD1 agrees at 9 bases. V was pared by 5 bases and J by 8 bases, with 9 bases of the junction left unmatched. The CDR3 consists of 14 residues. CDR1 SGHTA and CDR2 FQGNSA come from the germline V gene. This CDR3 reads CASSPRTGAAGYTF. The CDR3 DNA follows: TGTGCCAGCAGCCCAAGGACAGGGGCGGCCGGCTACACCTTC. Complete variable domain (other parts from reference TRBV7-2 and TRBJ1-2): GAGVSQSPSNKVTEKGKDVELRCDPISGHTALYWYRQSLGQGLEFLIYFQGNSAPDKSGLPSDRFSAERTGGSVSTLTIQRTQQEDSAVYLCASSPRTGAAGYTFGSGTRLTVV.

There are many counts of this clonotype. The gene calls are TRBV7-2 and TRBJ2-7, with 11 bases that match TRBD1. Germline CDR1 and CDR2: SGHTA and FQGNSA. This CDR3 contains 15 residues. V gave up 3 bases and J gave up 7 bases; unmatched junction bases: 8. The CDR3 loop reads CASSFPGTGGSEQYF. Here the CDR3 DNA reads TGTGCCAGCAGCTTTCCCGGGACAGGGGGGTCGGAGCAGTACTTC.

This clonotype has at least ten counts. This chain links TRBV29-1 with TRBJ2-1; D perhaps matches TRBD1 (6 bases). Deletions cut 7 bases from V and 4 bases from J, with 11 bases between. This CDR3 contains 12 residues. The germline V gene has CDR1 SQVTM and CDR2 ANQGSEA. The CDR3: CSAVDRYNEQFF. In nucleotides, the CDR3 is TGCAGCGCTGTTGACAGGTACAATGAGCAGTTCTTC.

The sample holds many counts of this clonotype. The chain links TRBV28 to TRBJ2-7, with TRBD1 matching over 8 bases. This CDR3 has 14 amino acids. Germline CDR1 and CDR2: MDHEN and SYDVKM. The ends lost 2 bases at V and 3 bases at J; junction bases unmatched: 3. CDR3 bases: TGTGCCAGCAGTTTAGTGGGACAGGTCTACGAGCAGTACTTC. Translated, it gives CASSLVGQVYEQYF.

This clonotype showed up many times. The chain has TRBV29-1 and TRBJ2-1; 9 bases fit TRBD2. Germline CDR1 and CDR2: SQVTM and ANQGSEA. J gave up 5 bases and V 7 bases, and 9 bases lay outside the gene matches. The CDR3 loop spans 14 amino acids. The CDR3 here is CSADPLAGNNEQFF. For the CDR3, the DNA is TGCAGCGCGGACCCTCTAGCGGGGAACAATGAGCAGTTCTTC.

This clonotype has a count of ten or more. V and J are TRBV28 and TRBJ1-5; tentative D call: TRBD1 (6 bases). Trimming left V 6 bases short and J 9 bases short, with 12 bases between. CDR3 size: 12 residues. Looked up from germline, CDR1 is MDHEN and CDR2 is SYDVKM. The CDR3, as DNA: TGTGCCAGCAGATCACAGGGACGGCCCCAGCATTTT. Amino acid sequence: CASRSQGRPQHF. Based on the CDR3 plus reference TRBV28 and TRBJ1-5, the full variable domain is DVKVTQSSRYLVKRTGEKVFLECVQDMDHENMFWYRQDPGLGLRLIYFSYDVKMKEKGDIPEGYSVSREKKERFSLILESASTNQTSMYLCASRSQGRPQHFGDGTRLSIL.

This clonotype was found many times. The chain carries TRBV30 and TRBJ2-7; no clear D gene. CDR3 length: 13 residues. V was trimmed by 1 base and J by 5 bases, leaving 12 bases between them. Germline V gives CDR1 GTSNPN, CDR2 SVGIG (reference sequence). The CDR3 DNA follows: TGTGCCTGGAGTGGGTCTTCTGGTGACGAGCAGTACTTC. Protein: CAWSGSSGDEQYF.

With respect to this clonotype: A much larger clonotype is one base distant, so this may be a read error. The chain has TRBV28 and TRBJ1-2; no reliable D call. The length of the CDR3 is 12 residues. Germline CDR1 is MDHEN and CDR2 is SYDVKM. V dropped 4 bases and J dropped 1 base, with 4 bases sitting between them. CDR3 sequence reads: CASSYYNYGYTF. In nucleotides, the CDR3 is TGTGCCAGCAGTTACTATAACTATGGCTACACCTTC.

This clonotype was picked up a small number of times. This chain links TRBV28 with TRBJ1-5; D remains ambiguous. The CDR3 sequence is 12 residues long. The V end was cut by 2 bases, the J end by 5 bases, with 4 bases between. In germline, CDR1 is MDHEN, CDR2 SYDVKM. The CDR3: CASSLLDQPQHF. CDR3 coding DNA: TGTGCCAGCAGTTTACTTGATCAGCCCCAGCATTTT.

This clonotype showed up many times. CDR3 region: CASTPEGNEAFF. The CDR3 DNA is TGTGCCAGCACACCGGAGGGGAATGAAGCTTTCTTT. The rearrangement links TRBV28 to TRBJ1-1; D might be TRBD1 (5 bases). Trimming cost V 7 bases and J 7 bases, with 13 bases left between them. The V gene's germline CDR1 is MDHEN and CDR2 SYDVKM. The CDR3 is made up of 12 amino acids.

This clonotype appeared many times. The chain couples TRBV20-1 to TRBJ1-6, with TRBD1 matching over 8 bases. The V gene's germline CDR1 is DFQATT and CDR2 SNEGSKA (reference sequence). CDR3 length: 15 amino acids. J lost 8 bases, V lost 3 bases, and 9 bases had no gene match. The CDR3 nucleotides read TGCAGTGCTAGCGACAGGGGAGTTTGGGATTCACCCCTCCACTTT. This sequence encodes CSASDRGVWDSPLHF.

The chain uses TRBV28 and TRBJ2-1, with 7 bases matching TRBD2. After removal of 5 bases from V and 4 bases from J, the junction contained 14 bases not matched to a gene. Germline CDR1 MDHEN, CDR2 SYDVKM. The CDR3 extends over 17 amino acids. CDR3 amino acids: CASSLTLGGSGYNEQFF. The CDR3 DNA follows: TGTGCCAGCAGTCTTACTTTGGGCGGGAGTGGGTACAATGAGCAGTTCTTC.

This clonotype has more than one count but fewer than ten. CDR3 region: CASSLAVGRKAEAFF. The DNA of the CDR3 is TGCGCCAGCAGCTTGGCAGTAGGCAGGAAGGCTGAAGCTTTCTTT. J is TRBJ1-1 and V is TRBV5-1; D is unclear. The length of the CDR3 is 15 residues. Between the trimmed V and J ends, which lost 0 bases and 6 bases, there was a span of 15 bases. The germline CDR1 and CDR2 sequences are SGHRS and YFSETQ.

The sample holds a few counts of this clonotype. The rearrangement links TRBV5-1 to TRBJ2-7, with 8 bases matching TRBD2. V lost 4 bases and J lost 6; bases outside the gene matches: 12. CDR1 SGHRS and CDR2 YFSETQ come from the germline V gene. The CDR3 totals 15 residues. The chain's CDR3 is CASSPPAGARSEQYF. CDR3 DNA sequence: TGCGCCAGCAGCCCACCAGCGGGAGCCAGAAGCGAGCAGTACTTC. The full variable domain, in which reference TRBV5-1 and TRBJ2-7 provide the parts outside the CDR3, is KAGVTQTPRYLIKTRGQQVTLSCSPISGHRSVSWYQQTPGQGLQFLFEYFSETQRNKGNFPGRFSGRQFSNSRSEMNVSTLELGDSALYLCASSPPAGARSEQYFGPGTRLTVT.

This clonotype was picked up many times. The chain joins TRBV19 to TRBJ1-5; no firm D call. The CDR3 loop spans 14 amino acids. Deletions cut 6 bases from V and 6 bases from J, with 15 bases between. Germline V gives CDR1 LNHDA, CDR2 SQIVND (reference sequence). The DNA of the CDR3 is TGTGCCAGTAGGCTGGGTCCCGCAAGTCAGCCCCAGCATTTT. Protein: CASRLGPASQPQHF. Variable domain in full (rest from reference TRBV19 and TRBJ1-5): DGGITQSPKYLFRKEGQNVTLSCEQNLNHDAMYWYRQDPGQGLRLIYYSQIVNDFQKGDIAEGYSVSREKKESFPLTVTSAQKNPTAFYLCASRLGPASQPQHFGDGTRLSIL.

Many counts were recorded for this clonotype. The gene calls are TRBV7-2 and TRBJ2-7; possible D gene TRBD2, 5 bases. V lost 5 bases, J lost 0 bases, and 14 bases lay in between. Germline loops: CDR1 SGHTA, CDR2 FQGNSA. CDR3 length: 15 amino acids. The CDR3 reads CASSPGPGISYEQYF. CDR3 in DNA: TGTGCCAGCAGCCCCGGGCCGGGGATCTCCTACGAGCAGTACTTC.

J is TRBJ1-1 and V is TRBV4-1; a possible D gene is TRBD1 (5 bases). V lost 0 bases and J lost 4, with 12 bases in between. The CDR3 totals 15 residues. The V gene's germline CDR1 is MGHRA and CDR2 YSYEKL. The CDR3 reads CASSQERQGFTEAFF. The CDR3 DNA reads as TGCGCCAGCAGCCAAGAACGTCAGGGATTCACTGAAGCTTTCTTT.

This clonotype was recorded a few times. The chain has TRBV4-3 and TRBJ1-3; weak D call: TRBD1 (5 bases). The V end was cut by 1 base, the J end by 4 bases, with 23 bases between. Germline V gives CDR1 LGHNA, CDR2 YSLEER. The length of the CDR3 is 19 residues. CDR3 region: CASSQVSSGAGGTGNTIYF. The CDR3 coding sequence is TGCGCCAGCAGCCAAGTATCGTCCGGCGCCGGGGGAACAGGAAACACCATATATTTT.

This clonotype was counted a few times. This chain links TRBV24-1 with TRBJ2-5, with 8 bases aligning to TRBD1. The germline V gene has CDR1 KGHDR and CDR2 SFDVKD. This CDR3 spans 15 amino acids. J gave up 4 bases and V 2 bases, and 5 bases lay outside the gene matches. CDR3 protein: CATSDSTGGRETQYF. The CDR3, as DNA: TGTGCCACCAGTGATTCCACAGGGGGGAGAGAGACCCAGTACTTC.

This clonotype was detected ten times or more. The rearrangement links TRBV12-3 or TRBV12-4 to TRBJ2-1; 7 bases match TRBD1. The CDR3 totals 15 residues. Unmatched junction bases numbered 13, after V lost 5 bases and J lost 9 bases. The CDR3 bases are TGTGCCAGCAGTCCCGTGACAGGGTTTAGTTCTGAGCAGTTCTTC. Residues: CASSPVTGFSSEQFF.

The chain uses TRBV27 and TRBJ2-3, with no clear D. CDR3 size: 14 residues. V was trimmed by 5 bases and J by 4 bases, leaving 13 bases between them. CDR1 is MNHEY and CDR2 is SMNVEV in the germline V gene (reference sequence). The CDR3 region has the DNA TGTGCCAGCAGTGCCCGCAGATTCCCAGATACGCAGTATTTT. Translation: CASSARRFPDTQYF.

This clonotype was recorded many times. This sequence joins TRBV24-1 and TRBJ2-7; the match to TRBD2 covers 7 bases. Germline V lookup: CDR1 KGHDR, CDR2 SFDVKD. The junction had 12 bases not matched to a gene; V was cut back by 4 bases and J by 10 bases. The CDR3 spans 14 residues. DNA of the CDR3: TGTGCCACCAGTGAAGCTGGGACTAACGGGGTCCAGTACTTC. This encodes CATSEAGTNGVQYF.

This clonotype came up many times. The rearrangement links TRBV12-3 or TRBV12-4 to TRBJ2-2; D not certain. V was shortened by 1 base and J by 6 bases, with 9 bases between the two germline ends. The CDR3 runs 14 residues. The CDR3 DNA is TGTGCCAGCAGTTTAGATGGGTTCGCCGGGGAGCTGTTTTTT. This translates into CASSLDGFAGELFF.

This clonotype appeared a few times. The chain uses TRBV7-3 and TRBJ2-3; D perhaps matches TRBD1 (5 bases). Germline lookup yields CDR1 SGHTA and CDR2 FQGTGA. V lost 5 bases and J lost 7, with 13 bases in between. The CDR3 sequence is 13 residues long. This chain's CDR3 is CASSVQGDNTQYF. In DNA form, the CDR3 reads TGTGCCAGCAGCGTCCAGGGTGACAATACGCAGTATTTT.

This clonotype has just a few counts. The chain uses TRBV7-6 and TRBJ2-7; 8 bases are shared with TRBD1. Germline loops: CDR1 SGHVS, CDR2 FNYEAQ. The CDR3 contains 15 residues. V lost 4 bases and J lost 5; bases outside the gene matches: 10. The CDR3 coding sequence is TGTGCCAGCAGCTCCCAGGGGGCAGGAGTACACGAGCAGTACTTC. Protein sequence: CASSSQGAGVHEQYF. Full variable domain (rest looked up from reference TRBV7-6 and TRBJ2-7): GAGVSQSPRYKVTKRGQDVALRCDPISGHVSLYWYRQALGQGPEFLTYFNYEAQQDKSGLPNDRFSAERPEGSISTLTIQRTEQRDSAMYRCASSSQGAGVHEQYFGPGTRLTVT.

The CDR3 protein is CSARHRTGINTGELFF. In DNA form, the CDR3 reads TGCAGTGCTAGGCATAGAACAGGGATTAACACCGGGGAGCTGTTTTTT. The J gene is TRBJ2-2, the V gene TRBV20-1, with D tentatively TRBD1 (6 bases). The CDR3 has 16 residues. V was clipped by 3 bases and J by 2 bases, with 16 bases between them. Germline values: CDR1 DFQATT, CDR2 SNEGSKA (reference sequence).

The CDR3 nucleotides read TGCAGTGCTAGCAGTCGAGTCGTAAGCGGGGTCTTGAAAACCTACAATGAGCAGTTCTTC. Translating it yields CSASSRVVSGVLKTYNEQFF. J is TRBJ2-1 and V is TRBV20-1; 7 bases match TRBD2. Germline CDR1 reads DFQATT; CDR2 reads SNEGSKA (reference sequence). There are 20 residues in the CDR3. Trimming took 3 bases from V and 2 from J; bases not matched to a gene: 22.

This clonotype was seen ten or more times. V gene TRBV4-1 combines with J gene TRBJ2-7; D is undetermined. This CDR3 region has 14 residues. Germline V gene lookup returns CDR1 MGHRA and CDR2 YSYEKL. V was shortened by 0 bases and J by 3 bases, with 9 bases between the two germline ends. The CDR3 loop is CASSQDATVYEQYF. The CDR3 nucleotides are TGCGCCAGCAGCCAAGATGCCACAGTCTACGAGCAGTACTTC.